There are a few counts of the clone carrying this T cell receptor (beta chain). The antigen is undetermined. TCRdb re-called the reads through MiXCR, storing one row per CDR3 protein. Here the sample spans about 470,000 distinct CDR3 sequences, approximately 40% being singletons. The CDR3 runs to 16 residues. The V gene's germline CDR1 is MGHDK and CDR2 SYGVNS. V was pared by 8 bases and J by 2 bases, with 13 bases of the junction left unmatched. This record belongs to a study of T cell repertoires in cytomegalovirus infection. The sample in question was cultured PBMCs, obtained from culture after CMV antigen stimulation. The chain is built from TRBV25-1 and TRBJ2-3; 7 bases are shared with TRBD2. This sequence was found in a human donor in good health (CMV status not recorded). Some clones in this sample may be carry-over from other donors' samples. CDR3 coding DNA: TGTGCCAGCTCGGGCCTCCGGGACTACTACACAGATACGCAGTATTTT. It is translated as CASSGLRDYYTDTQYF.